This TCR beta chain emerged from a study of blood T cell repertoires in COVID-19. Study in general: Italy, Spain and the United States were the sources of the convalescent and acute COVID-19 samples. From T cells, B-cell-depleted T cells, or PBMCs came the material, which was cDNA or gDNA.

Source study methods: Amplification of reference gene primers provided the estimated nucleated cell counts. Measured with immunoSEQ multiplex PCR; TCRdb has only the in-frame clones, and not every one. D and trimming come from the DNA, and the V and J calls and clone size come from that table. Counted here are some 200,000 clones, about 86% occurring once; the ten biggest clones make up about 0.72%. The CDR3 has 16 amino acids. The ends lost 2 bases at V and 9 bases at J; junction bases unmatched: 7. Germline lookup yields CDR1 KGHDR and CDR2 SFDVKD. This chain uses TRBV24-1 with TRBJ2-1, with TRBD2 matching 12 bases. Sequencing was done on a sample of peripheral blood. This receptor was identified in a woman in her seventies with acute or convalescent COVID-19. CDR3 amino acids: CATSDSQTSGRGEQFF. The CDR3, as DNA: TGTGCCACCAGTGATTCCCAGACTAGCGGGAGAGGTGAGCAGTTCTTC.